Only a few counts were recorded for the clone carrying this T cell receptor beta chain. The antigen is not known. Measured with immunoSEQ multiplex PCR; TCRdb has only the in-frame clones, and not every one. The table has roughly 29,000 clones, nearly 80% seen once; the top ten hold 20%. The data were obtained in a study of CD4 T cells in relation to SARS-CoV-2 and coronaviruses. Background on the study: PBMCs were cultured with antigen for roughly 11 days before TCR beta sequencing.

The germline V gene encodes CDR1 SGDLS and CDR2 YYNGEE. This CDR3 comprises 16 residues. V gave up 4 bases and J gave up 4 bases; unmatched junction bases: 12. CD4+ T cells from unexposed donors were obtained before the COVID-19 pandemic (2011-2018). After more than eight days of culture, CD4+ T cells were isolated. Cells permitting, SARS-CoV-2 S/N and four cold-coronavirus spikes were tested on unexposed-donor CD4+ T cells. Each well had about 2.1 million PBMCs in approximately 5.1% human AB serum with IL-2. Material for sequencing was CD4+ T cells from PBMCs, cultured in vitro. The chain has TRBV9 and TRBJ1-2; 8 nucleotides agree with TRBD1. The TCR comes from a human donor in good health. For the CDR3, the DNA is TGTGCCAGCAGCCCCTTTCCAGGGGGCAAGGGCTATGGCTACACCTTC. It is translated as CASSPFPGGKGYGYTF.